These 28 T cell receptor beta chains share one sample of origin, sequenced in a study of T cells in narcolepsy. Clones were read by immunoSEQ multiplex PCR, and TCRdb kept only the in-frame ones, dropping some. The table includes about 33,000 clones, 85% to 90% detected once. Sequenced: CD45RA- memory CD4+ T cells from PBMCs. The receptors stem from a human donor with narcolepsy.

This chain links TRBV5-6 with TRBJ1-2, with TRBD1 matching over 7 bases. Trimming took 6 bases from V and 5 from J; bases not matched to a gene: 13. This CDR3 region has 15 residues. The germline gives CDR1 SGHDT, CDR2 YYEEEE. The CDR3 region is CASTPPAGQIYGYTF. CDR3 nucleotide sequence: TGTGCCAGCACCCCCCCCGCGGGACAGATATATGGCTACACCTTC.

The rearrangement uses TRBV5-6 and TRBJ1-3; TRBD1 agrees at 10 bases. Trimming removed 4 bases from V and 9 bases from J; junction bases left unmatched: 4. CDR1 and CDR2 from the germline V gene are SGHDT and YYEEEE. This CDR3 has 13 residues. The CDR3 DNA follows: TGTGCCAGCAGCGGGACAGGGGCAGGCACCATATATTTT. Its translation is CASSGTGAGTIYF.

CDR3 sequence reads: CASSAGPGLNYGYTF. The CDR3 DNA reads TGTGCCAGCAGCGCAGGACCAGGGCTTAACTATGGCTACACCTTC. This chain connects TRBV7-2 to TRBJ1-2; D possibly corresponds to TRBD1 (5 bases). The CDR3 extends over 15 amino acids. V shed 5 bases and J shed 1 base, with 14 bases lying between them. Germline V gene lookup returns CDR1 SGHTA and CDR2 FQGNSA.

The V gene is TRBV7-2, the J gene TRBJ1-5; D may be TRBD1 (5 bases). Germline V gene data show CDR1 as SGHTA and CDR2 as FQGNSA. The CDR3 runs 18 residues. Between the trimmed V and J ends, which lost 2 bases and 7 bases, there was a span of 24 bases. CDR3 sequence reads: CASSLNFPGGVGGQPQHF. The CDR3 DNA reads TGTGCCAGCAGCTTAAATTTTCCCGGAGGGGTAGGAGGACAGCCCCAGCATTTT.

This clone has just a few counts. The chain recombines TRBV7-2 with TRBJ1-6, with D unclear. V was shortened by 5 bases and J by 6 bases, with 11 bases between the two germline ends. The germline gives CDR1 SGHTA, CDR2 FQGNSA. The CDR3 extends over 14 amino acids. The CDR3 protein is CASSETDTNSPLHF. The CDR3 DNA follows: TGTGCCAGCAGCGAGACGGATACTAATTCACCCCTCCACTTT. Looking up the rest from reference TRBV7-2 and TRBJ1-6 gives the full variable domain: GAGVSQSPSNKVTEKGKDVELRCDPISGHTALYWYRQSLGQGLEFLIYFQGNSAPDKSGLPSDRFSAERTGGSVSTLTIQRTQQEDSAVYLCASSETDTNSPLHFGNGTRLTVT.

This clone is a singleton in its sample. Other nucleotide sequences in the sample specify the same CDR3. CDR3 amino acids: CATSRDRLPEAFF. The CDR3 DNA reads TGTGCCACCAGCAGAGATCGTCTCCCTGAAGCTTTCTTT. This chain uses TRBV15 with TRBJ1-1; D is undetermined. The germline V gene has CDR1 LNHNV and CDR2 YYDKDF (reference sequence). Trimming shortened V by 0 bases and J by 6 bases, and 8 bases separated the two germline ends. The CDR3 is 13 residues long.

J is TRBJ2-7 and V is TRBV5-1; D unresolved. V lost 0 bases and J 3 bases, leaving 7 bases between the germline ends. Germline V lookup: CDR1 SGHRS, CDR2 YFSETQ. The CDR3 runs 13 residues. This chain's CDR3 is CASSLAALYEQYF. DNA for the CDR3: TGCGCCAGCAGCTTGGCTGCCCTCTACGAGCAGTACTTC.

The V gene is TRBV5-1, the J gene TRBJ1-1; the D is unclear. The CDR3 is made up of 15 amino acids. With 0 bases removed from V and 0 bases from J, the gap between germline ends came to 9 bases. Germline V gene lookup returns CDR1 SGHRS and CDR2 YFSETQ. CDR3 loop: CASSLVSSLNTEAFF. The DNA for the CDR3 is TGCGCCAGCAGCTTGGTTTCCAGTCTGAACACTGAAGCTTTCTTT.

In its sample, this clone was seen a few times. The chain couples TRBV10-3 to TRBJ2-5; D is undetermined. Germline-derived CDR1 and CDR2 are ENHRY and SYGVKD. This CDR3 has 11 residues. V lost 8 bases to trimming and J lost 1 base, with 5 bases between them. CDR3 region: CAIGSQETQYF. The CDR3 coding sequence is TGTGCCATCGGAAGCCAAGAGACCCAGTACTTC.

V and J are TRBV6-5 and TRBJ1-1, with D maybe TRBD1 (6 bases). CDR1 is MNHEY and CDR2 is SVGAGI in the germline V gene. The CDR3 totals 15 residues. The V end lost 6 bases, the J end lost 0 bases, and 14 bases lay between the germline ends. The CDR3 nucleotides are TGTGCCAGCAGGGCCGGACAGATCCTGAACACTGAAGCTTTCTTT. It encodes CASRAGQILNTEAFF.

This chain joins TRBV4-1 and TRBJ1-1, with D perhaps TRBD1 (5 bases). V was trimmed by 3 bases and J by 4 bases, leaving 12 bases between them. This CDR3 is built from 14 residues. Germline V lookup: CDR1 MGHRA, CDR2 YSYEKL. CDR3 in amino acids: CASSQGGAGTEAFF. The CDR3, as DNA: TGCGCCAGCAGCCAGGGCGGGGCTGGCACTGAAGCTTTCTTT.

CDR3 loop: CASSQGNRGSYNSPLHF. The CDR3 DNA is TGTGCCAGCAGCCAAGGTAACAGAGGATCCTATAATTCACCCCTCCACTTT. The chain is built from TRBV4-2 and TRBJ1-6; no clear D. Trimming left V 1 base short and J 1 base short, with 11 bases between. CDR3 length equals 17 residues. Per the germline V gene, CDR1 is LGHNA and CDR2 is YNFKEQ.

The V call is TRBV5-4, the J call TRBJ1-1, with TRBD1 as a possible D gene (5 bases). The CDR3 is 14 amino acids. Trimming removed 7 bases at V and 0 bases at J, with 13 bases between. Looked up from germline, CDR1 is SGHNT and CDR2 is YYREEE (reference sequence). The CDR3 DNA reads TGTGCCAGCGTACCGGGACCATTGAACACTGAAGCTTTCTTT. It specifies CASVPGPLNTEAFF. Drawing the rest from reference TRBV5-4 and TRBJ1-1, the complete variable domain is ETGVTQSPTHLIKTRGQQVTLRCSSQSGHNTVSWYQQALGQGPQFIFQYYREEENGRGNFPPRFSGLQFPNYSSELNVNALELDDSALYLCASVPGPLNTEAFFGQGTRLTVV.

This chain connects TRBV2 to TRBJ1-4, with no clear D. Germline V gene data show CDR1 as SNHLY and CDR2 as FYNNEI. Trimming left V 2 bases short and J 0 bases short, with 7 bases between. This CDR3 region has 15 residues. CDR3 sequence: CASSERETTNEKLFF. In nucleotides, the CDR3 is TGTGCCAGCAGTGAAAGGGAAACAACTAATGAAAAACTGTTTTTT.

This rearrangement joins TRBV28 to TRBJ2-1, with 8 bases aligning to TRBD2. In germline, CDR1 is MDHEN, CDR2 SYDVKM. V was pared by 6 bases and J by 2 bases, with 3 bases of the junction left unmatched. The CDR3 has 14 amino acids. CDR3 sequence reads: CASSREGPYNEQFF. The DNA of the CDR3 is TGTGCCAGCAGCCGGGAGGGCCCCTACAATGAGCAGTTCTTC. The full variable domain, with the rest looked up from reference TRBV28 and TRBJ2-1, is DVKVTQSSRYLVKRTGEKVFLECVQDMDHENMFWYRQDPGLGLRLIYFSYDVKMKEKGDIPEGYSVSREKKERFSLILESASTNQTSMYLCASSREGPYNEQFFGPGTRLTVL.

CDR3 sequence reads: CASSQAVNEQFF. In DNA form, the CDR3 reads TGCGCCAGCAGCCAAGCGGTCAATGAGCAGTTCTTC. The V call is TRBV4-3, the J call TRBJ2-1; no clear D. The CDR3 runs 12 residues. Germline CDR1 and CDR2: LGHNA and YSLEER. The V end lost 1 base, the J end lost 6 bases, and 4 bases lay between the germline ends.

The V and J genes are TRBV7-8 and TRBJ2-5; 8 bases match TRBD1. The DNA end favors TRBJ2-7, so the J call may be wrong. Germline CDR1 is SGHVS and CDR2 is FQNEAQ. The CDR3 length is 17 residues. CDR3 nucleotide sequence: TGTGCCAGCAGCCTAAGAGGGGTCACAGGGGGATCCTACGAGCAGTACTTC. Its protein is CASSLRGVTGGSYEQYF.

This clone was seen just once. J is TRBJ2-5 and V is TRBV4-3; 10 bases fit TRBD1. Germline V gene sequence: CDR1 LGHNA, CDR2 YSLEER. CDR3 size: 16 residues. V shed 3 bases, J shed 4 bases, and the junction held 8 bases outside the gene matches. This CDR3 reads CASSQGPGQGRETQYF. The CDR3 region has the DNA TGCGCCAGCAGCCAGGGTCCGGGACAGGGGCGAGAGACCCAGTACTTC.

The rearrangement uses TRBV7-9 and TRBJ2-5, with D possibly being TRBD2 (5 bases). Germline CDR1 reads SEHNR; CDR2 reads FQNEAQ (reference sequence). V was shortened by 4 bases and J by 5 bases, with 14 bases between the two germline ends. The CDR3 runs to 14 residues. CDR3 loop: CASSWRLLGETQYF. CDR3 in DNA: TGTGCCAGCAGCTGGCGACTACTAGGGGAGACCCAGTACTTC. Together with reference TRBV7-9 and TRBJ2-5, the CDR3 gives the full variable domain: DTGVSQNPRHKITKRGQNVTFRCDPISEHNRLYWYRQTLGQGPEFLTYFQNEAQLEKSRLLSDRFSAERPKGSFSTLEIQRTEQGDSAMYLCASSWRLLGETQYFGPGTRLLVL.

V and J are TRBV6-1 and TRBJ2-7; D is unresolved. Germline V gives CDR1 MNHNS, CDR2 SASEGT. The CDR3 covers 13 residues. V lost 2 bases to trimming and J lost 11 bases, with 16 bases between them. CDR3 sequence (DNA): TGTGCCAGCAGTGAACGCCTCTTGGCAGGCAAGTACTTC. This codes for CASSERLLAGKYF.

The rearrangement joins TRBV10-3 to TRBJ1-3; no reliable D call. Germline CDR1 and CDR2: ENHRY and SYGVKD. Trimming took off 6 bases at V and 1 base at J, with 7 bases between the two ends. This CDR3 is built from 13 residues. The CDR3: CAIRQPSGNTIYF. CDR3 sequence (DNA): TGTGCCATCAGACAGCCTTCTGGAAACACCATATATTTT.

The chain has TRBV5-4 and TRBJ2-5; perhaps TRBD2 as D (5 bases). Trimming stripped 4 bases from V and 5 bases from J, with 9 bases between. Germline-derived CDR1 and CDR2 are SGHNT and YYREEE (reference sequence). CDR3 length: 12 amino acids. The CDR3 DNA is TGTGCCAGCAGCATCGGGGTGGAGACCCAGTACTTC. Translating gives CASSIGVETQYF.

V gene TRBV5-1 combines with J gene TRBJ1-1; D possibly corresponds to TRBD1 (6 bases). This CDR3 contains 15 residues. Trimming left V 6 bases short and J 2 bases short, with 17 bases between. From germline, CDR1 is SGHRS and CDR2 YFSETQ. The CDR3 sequence: CASTLLGQSNTEAFF. CDR3 bases: TGCGCCAGCACCCTCCTAGGACAGTCAAACACTGAAGCTTTCTTT.

V is TRBV7-8 and J is TRBJ2-7; TRBD1 matches at 9 bases. The CDR3 is made up of 18 amino acids. Germline V lookup: CDR1 SGHVS, CDR2 FQNEAQ. The junction had 10 bases not matched to a gene; V was cut back by 1 base and J by 0 bases. CDR3 amino acids: CASSLVAGTGLNSYEQYF. In DNA, the CDR3 is TGTGCCAGCAGCTTAGTAGCCGGGACAGGGTTGAACTCCTACGAGCAGTACTTC.

This clone was observed a single time. This chain uses TRBV28 with TRBJ2-7; 8 bases match TRBD1. CDR3 size: 15 residues. Per germline, CDR1 MDHEN and CDR2 SYDVKM. V shed 4 bases, J shed 3 bases, and the junction held 8 bases outside the gene matches. CDR3 sequence: CASSSPPGGFYEQYF. In nucleotides, the CDR3 is TGTGCCAGCAGTTCCCCGCCAGGGGGCTTCTACGAGCAGTACTTC.

The chain combines TRBV10-3 with TRBJ2-1; 8 bases line up with TRBD1. Germline V lookup: CDR1 ENHRY, CDR2 SYGVKD. The CDR3 has 19 residues. Germline trimming cut 7 bases from V and 0 bases from J; bases unmatched to any gene: 17. CDR3 amino acids: CAIKARGQAFSSSYNEQFF. CDR3 DNA: TGTGCCATCAAGGCCAGGGGACAGGCTTTCTCGAGCTCCTACAATGAGCAGTTCTTC.

The rearrangement links TRBV14 to TRBJ1-1; TRBD1 matches at 8 bases. Germline CDR1 is SGHDN and CDR2 is FVKESK. After removal of 5 bases from V and 2 bases from J, the junction contained 7 bases not matched to a gene. The CDR3 is 15 residues long. This CDR3 is CASSIRTGRNTEAFF. The CDR3 nucleotides read TGTGCCAGCAGCATACGGACAGGGAGAAACACTGAAGCTTTCTTT.

The rearrangement joins TRBV19 to TRBJ1-2, with a tentative D call TRBD1 (5 bases). The CDR3 is 17 amino acids. Trimming pared 4 bases from V and 1 base from J, leaving 19 bases between. The germline CDR1 and CDR2 sequences are LNHDA and SQIVND (reference sequence). The CDR3 here is CASSTLGQMGGNYGYTF. CDR3 DNA sequence: TGTGCCAGTAGTACCCTGGGCCAGATGGGGGGTAACTATGGCTACACCTTC.